This entry concerns a single T cell receptor beta chain. The source of the sample is a study of blood T cell repertoires in COVID-19. Study background: COVID-19 samples, acute and convalescent, were from the United States, Italy and Spain. PBMCs, B-cell-depleted T cells, or T cells were the source of the cDNA or gDNA that made up the material.

With V trimmed by 1 base and J by 4 bases, 15 bases remained unmatched. Per the germline V gene, CDR1 is LGHNA and CDR2 is YSLEER. This CDR3 has 18 residues. Study processing details: Reference gene primer amplification in the assay estimated nucleated cell counts. Using immunoSEQ multiplex PCR, the repertoire was profiled, and TCRdb retains in-frame clones only, with some absent. That table supplies the V and J calls and clone size; D and trimming were determined from the DNA. The table lists 200,000 to 250,000 clones, more than 80% of them singletons. Cohort assignment relied on participant-reported clinical history.

The chain joins TRBV4-3 to TRBJ1-2; 7 positions match TRBD1. The source material was PBMCs or T cells enriched from blood (not recorded which). This receptor was identified in a woman aged 40 to 49 with acute COVID-19. The CDR3 DNA reads as TGCGCCAGCAGCCAAGGTGGGGACAGACCCATCGCGAGCTATGGCTACACCTTC. It translates to CASSQGGDRPIASYGYTF.